The entry below gives a single T cell receptor (beta chain) sequence along with its context. This CDR3 is 15 amino acids long. TCRdb's copy holds only in-frame clones and misses some; the assay was immunoSEQ multiplex PCR. Among around 43,000 clones, roughly 93% were seen once, and the ten largest hold approximately 0.79%. The record originates from a study of T cell changes during pregnancy in multiple sclerosis. This material consisted of CD4+ T cells from peripheral blood mononuclear cells, taken before pregnancy. The chain uses TRBV21-1 and TRBJ2-3; whether TRBD1, the table's D call, matches the DNA was not checked. TRBV21-1 is noted as a pseudogene. The source of this sequence is a female donor with multiple sclerosis, enrolled in a pregnancy study. For the CDR3, the DNA is TGTGCCAGCAGCAAAATGGGGGCTTGCACAGATACGCAGTATTTT. Protein product: CASSKMGACTDTQYF.